These 18 T cell receptor beta chains came from one sample sequenced in a study of CD8+ T cells in alopecia areata. TCR sequencing used cDNA made by reverse transcription of extracted RNA. The data were produced by immunoSEQ multiplex PCR, yet TCRdb's version contains in-frame clones alone and is incomplete. The table lists under 40,000 clones, around 50% of them singletons. Researchers sorted CD4+ cells into CD25+CD127- cells for several patients. The sample was CD4+ Tregs sorted from blood. The receptors derive from a human donor with alopecia areata.

This clone came up a few times. The gene calls are TRBV10-3 and TRBJ1-2; D unresolved. V lost 8 bases, J lost 5 bases, and 12 bases lay in between. The CDR3 extends over 12 amino acids. CDR1 and CDR2 from the germline V gene are ENHRY and SYGVKD. The CDR3 nucleotides are TGTGCCATCCGAACAAAAGGGTATGGCTACACCTTC. As protein: CAIRTKGYGYTF.

The rearrangement uses TRBV5-1 and TRBJ2-7; TRBD2 is a possible D gene (6 bases). Between the trimmed V and J ends, which lost 4 bases and 4 bases, there was a span of 15 bases. The V gene's germline CDR1 is SGHRS and CDR2 YFSETQ. The length of the CDR3 is 14 residues. CDR3 loop: CASSLSGGNYEQYF. The CDR3 DNA sequence: TGCGCCAGCAGCCTGTCGGGCGGGAATTACGAGCAGTACTTC.

The chain has TRBV18 and TRBJ1-5; no reliable D call. The V gene's germline CDR1 is KGHSH and CDR2 LQKENI. Deletions cut 1 base from V and 4 bases from J, with 11 bases between. CDR3 size: 15 residues. Written as DNA, the CDR3 is TGTGCCAGCTCACCACGGCCAGGAGAAAATCAGCCCCAGCATTTT. Translation: CASSPRPGENQPQHF.

V usage is TRBV28 and J usage is TRBJ1-2; no clear D. This CDR3 is built from 11 residues. Trimming removed 6 bases at V and 8 bases at J, with 10 bases between. Germline V CDR1 and CDR2: MDHEN, SYDVKM. The CDR3 DNA is TGTGCCAGCAGACTTAACCGGGGCTACACCTTC. Its translation: CASRLNRGYTF.

V gene TRBV4-3 combines with J gene TRBJ1-1; D ambiguous. V was pared by 0 bases and J by 0 bases, with 5 bases between. CDR1 and CDR2 from the germline V gene are LGHNA and YSLEER. This CDR3 has 14 residues. CDR3 in DNA: TGCGCCAGCAGCCAAGATGGGCTGAACACTGAAGCTTTCTTT. This gives the protein CASSQDGLNTEAFF.

The chain combines TRBV9 with TRBJ2-3; no reliable D call. V lost 3 bases to trimming and J lost 2 bases, with 16 bases between them. The germline gives CDR1 SGDLS, CDR2 YYNGEE. The CDR3 consists of 16 residues. The CDR3 DNA reads TGTGCCAGCAGCGAATCAAGGGTCCTCTACACAGATACGCAGTATTTT. Its translation is CASSESRVLYTDTQYF.

The CDR3, as DNA: TGTGCCAGCTCAAGGAGTCCCCTTGAAGCTTTCTTT. This sequence encodes CASSRSPLEAFF. The gene calls are TRBV18 and TRBJ1-1, with D unclear. This CDR3 is built from 12 residues. The V gene lost 5 bases and the J gene lost 7 bases, with 11 bases spanning the gap. Germline V lookup: CDR1 KGHSH, CDR2 LQKENI.

Turning to this clone: An end of the junction does not agree with germline; a read error may underlie this. This chain links TRBV6-5 with TRBJ1-2, with D unresolved. CDR3 size: 14 residues. Germline V gene sequence: CDR1 MNHEY, CDR2 SVGAGI. The CDR3: CASSYSPNSVRPDF. For the CDR3, the DNA is TGTGCCAGCAGTTACTCACCCAACTCTGTCAGGCCTGACTTC.

This chain connects TRBV7-2 to TRBJ2-3; 8 bases are a match to TRBD2. The CDR3 consists of 18 residues. The V gene's germline CDR1 is SGHTA and CDR2 FQGNSA. V was pared by 1 base and J by 2 bases, with 11 bases of the junction left unmatched. In DNA, the CDR3 is TGTGCCAGCAGCTTAGTCGGGGTAGCGGGAAAGAACACAGATACGCAGTATTTT. The encoded protein is CASSLVGVAGKNTDTQYF.

The chain joins TRBV19 to TRBJ1-1; the D is unclear. Trimming cost V 2 bases and J 4 bases, with 11 bases left between them. The CDR3 is made up of 14 amino acids. Germline V CDR1 and CDR2: LNHDA, SQIVND (reference sequence). The CDR3 spells CASSINPRGTEAFF. In DNA form, the CDR3 reads TGTGCCAGTAGTATAAACCCGCGGGGCACTGAAGCTTTCTTT.

The chain carries TRBV7-9 and TRBJ1-1; D is possibly TRBD1 (5 bases). Germline V gene sequence: CDR1 SEHNR, CDR2 FQNEAQ (reference sequence). The germline V and J ends were trimmed by 5 bases and 0 bases, with 13 bases remaining between them. There are 15 residues in the CDR3. The CDR3 reads CASSAGTSMNTEAFF. The CDR3 nucleotides are TGTGCCAGCAGCGCTGGGACCTCCATGAACACTGAAGCTTTCTTT.

The chain recombines TRBV25-1 with TRBJ2-7, with D perhaps TRBD1 (6 bases). Trimming removed 3 bases at V and 2 bases at J, with 11 bases between. In germline, CDR1 is MGHDK, CDR2 SYGVNS. The CDR3 is 14 amino acids. The CDR3 DNA reads as TGTGCCAGCAGTGATCGGACAGTCCCCTACGAGCAGTACTTC. Its protein product is CASSDRTVPYEQYF.

The chain recombines TRBV6-1 with TRBJ1-6; unclear D gene. Germline V gene sequence: CDR1 MNHNS, CDR2 SASEGT. Trimming removed 1 base at V and 7 bases at J, with 14 bases between. The CDR3 totals 16 residues. CDR3: CASSEGYARPNSPLHF. The CDR3 coding sequence is TGTGCCAGCAGTGAAGGGTATGCGAGGCCGAATTCACCCCTCCACTTT.

This clone was detected only once. The genes are TRBV7-2 and TRBJ1-1; D call uncertain. The CDR3 loop spans 13 amino acids. Germline values: CDR1 SGHTA, CDR2 FQGNSA. Trimming pared 3 bases from V and 1 base from J, leaving 6 bases between. The CDR3 DNA follows: TGTGCCAGCAGCTTCGGGTCGAACACTGAAGCTTTCTTT. Its protein product is CASSFGSNTEAFF.

The sample holds a few counts of this clone. V is TRBV10-2 and J is TRBJ2-7, with TRBD2 matching 12 bases. Germline V CDR1 and CDR2: WSHSY, SAAADI. The V and J ends lost 5 bases and 6 bases, in that order; junction bases with no gene match: 5. CDR3 size: 14 residues. CDR3 in amino acids: CASSPSGRGGEQYF. CDR3 DNA: TGCGCCAGCAGTCCTAGCGGGAGGGGTGGCGAGCAGTACTTC.

V gene TRBV2 combines with J gene TRBJ1-5; D uncertain. Trimming cost V 4 bases and J 2 bases, with 6 bases left between them. Germline assignment: CDR1 SNHLY and CDR2 FYNNEI. This CDR3 contains 13 residues. CDR3 sequence reads: CASSARGNQPQHF. CDR3 sequence (DNA): TGTGCCAGCAGTGCTAGGGGCAATCAGCCCCAGCATTTT.

V and J are TRBV6-5 and TRBJ1-1; a possible D gene is TRBD1 (5 bases). The germline CDR1 and CDR2 sequences are MNHEY and SVGAGI. CDR3 length equals 15 residues. Trimming took off 2 bases at V and 0 bases at J, with 10 bases between the two ends. CDR3 in amino acids: CASSYGRGVNTEAFF. The CDR3 nucleotides are TGTGCCAGCAGTTACGGGAGAGGGGTGAACACTGAAGCTTTCTTT.

The chain employs TRBV5-6 and TRBJ1-2; no clear D. The length of the CDR3 is 12 residues. V was shortened by 4 bases and J by 2 bases, with 6 bases between the two germline ends. Germline values: CDR1 SGHDT, CDR2 YYEEEE. The CDR3 DNA follows: TGTGCCAGCAGCCCTTTCAACTATGGCTACACCTTC. Translating it yields CASSPFNYGYTF.